Listed here are 30 T cell receptor beta chains from one sample, sequenced in a study of shared clonotypes between healthy human individuals. Generated by immunoSEQ multiplex PCR, the TCRdb table keeps only in-frame clones and is missing some. The repertoire holds more than 850,000 clones, with around 82% as singletons. The material sequenced was memory CD4+ T cells from PBMCs. Indicated subset: CD45RA-negative fraction. The receptors come from a man aged 18 to 35 in good health. Some clones in this sample may be carry-over from other donors' samples.

V is TRBV5-1 and J is TRBJ2-5, with a weak D call TRBD2 (6 bases). The length of the CDR3 is 15 residues. Between the trimmed V and J ends, which lost 0 bases and 4 bases, there was a span of 13 bases. Germline V gives CDR1 SGHRS, CDR2 YFSETQ. CDR3 DNA: TGCGCCAGCAGCTTGGAGGGACTCGGTGGAGAGACCCAGTACTTC. Protein product: CASSLEGLGGETQYF.

The rearrangement uses TRBV30 and TRBJ1-6, with TRBD1 identical over 8 bases. Germline lookup yields CDR1 GTSNPN and CDR2 SVGIG (reference sequence). CDR3 size: 15 residues. V lost 2 bases to trimming and J lost 11 bases; unmatched junction nucleotides: 11. CDR3 DNA: TGTGCCTGGAGTCCTCTCCGGGACAGGAGAACACCCCTCCACTTT. As protein: CAWSPLRDRRTPLHF.

The rearrangement uses TRBV28 and TRBJ1-2; no firm D call. The CDR3 spans 13 residues. The germline V and J ends were trimmed by 6 bases and 5 bases, with 13 bases remaining between them. Per germline, CDR1 MDHEN and CDR2 SYDVKM. The CDR3 DNA follows: TGTGCCAGCAGCCGATATTCGGAGTATGGCTACACCTTC. This translates into CASSRYSEYGYTF.

The chain combines TRBV11-2 with TRBJ2-3, with TRBD2 matching 12 bases. CDR3 length: 16 residues. From germline, CDR1 is SGHAT and CDR2 FQNNGV. The trim removed 4 bases at V and 3 bases at J, leaving 5 bases unmatched. In DNA, the CDR3 is TGTGCCAGCAGCTACCTAGCGGGAGGGCGGACAGATACGCAGTATTTT. Its translation is CASSYLAGGRTDTQYF.

There are a few counts of this clone. The genes are TRBV5-3 and TRBJ1-1; D unresolved. TRBV5-3 is recorded as an ORF, its role being uncertain. The CDR3 length is 14 residues. V dropped 1 base and J dropped 5 bases, with 12 bases sitting between them. CDR3 nucleotide sequence: TGTGCCAGAAGCTTGACCCGGGAAGGGACTGAAGCTTTCTTT. This sequence encodes CARSLTREGTEAFF.

This clone has just a few counts. CDR3 sequence (DNA): TGTGCCAGCAGCTCCCGGGACAGTGCTAATGAAAAACTGTTTTTT. Encoded protein: CASSSRDSANEKLFF. The rearrangement joins TRBV7-3 to TRBJ1-4, with 7 bases aligning to TRBD1. CDR1 and CDR2 from the germline V gene are SGHTA and FQGTGA. This CDR3 has 15 amino acids. The ends lost 4 bases at V and 3 bases at J; junction bases unmatched: 5. Variable domain in full (rest from reference TRBV7-3 and TRBJ1-4): GAGVSQTPSNKVTEKGKYVELRCDPISGHTALYWYRQSLGQGPEFLIYFQGTGAADDSGLPNDRFFAVRPEGSVSTLKIQRTERGDSAVYLCASSSRDSANEKLFFGSGTQLSVL.

As for this clone: A single base separates this from a much larger clone, so it may be a read error. Different DNA sequences within this sample yield the same CDR3. The gene calls are TRBV7-9 and TRBJ2-7; D might be TRBD1 (5 bases). Per the germline V gene, CDR1 is SEHNR and CDR2 is FQNEAQ (reference sequence). This CDR3 comprises 12 residues. V was clipped by 4 bases and J by 4 bases, with 8 bases between them. The CDR3 here is CASSSQGYEQYF. For the CDR3, the DNA is TGTGCCAGCAGCTCGCAGGGTTACGAGCAGTACTTC.

The chain is built from TRBV7-8 and TRBJ2-7, with TRBD1 as a possible D gene (5 bases). V was shortened by 3 bases and J by 0 bases, with 21 bases between the two germline ends. Germline-derived CDR1 and CDR2 are SGHVS and FQNEAQ. This CDR3 spans 18 amino acids. The CDR3 protein is CASSFLIRNRTTSYEQYF. For the CDR3, the DNA is TGTGCCAGCAGCTTTCTAATAAGGAACAGGACCACCTCCTACGAGCAGTACTTC.

The rearrangement uses TRBV5-1 and TRBJ1-1; TRBD1 might be the D (5 bases). V dropped 0 bases and J dropped 6 bases, with 12 bases sitting between them. Germline CDR1 reads SGHRS; CDR2 reads YFSETQ. The length of the CDR3 is 14 residues. CDR3 protein: CASSLGGGFAEAFF. In DNA, the CDR3 is TGCGCCAGCAGCTTGGGTGGGGGTTTCGCTGAAGCTTTCTTT. Supplemented by reference TRBV5-1 and TRBJ1-1, the full variable domain reads KAGVTQTPRYLIKTRGQQVTLSCSPISGHRSVSWYQQTPGQGLQFLFEYFSETQRNKGNFPGRFSGRQFSNSRSEMNVSTLELGDSALYLCASSLGGGFAEAFFGQGTRLTVV.

The genes are TRBV19 and TRBJ2-3, with no clear D. The CDR3 length is 13 residues. The germline CDR1 and CDR2 sequences are LNHDA and SQIVND (reference sequence). V lost 9 bases and J 5 bases, leaving 15 bases between the germline ends. The chain's CDR3 is CASRRHLQDTQYF. CDR3 DNA sequence: TGTGCCAGCAGACGACACCTGCAAGATACGCAGTATTTT. The full variable domain, rest sourced from reference TRBV19 and TRBJ2-3, is DGGITQSPKYLFRKEGQNVTLSCEQNLNHDAMYWYRQDPGQGLRLIYYSQIVNDFQKGDIAEGYSVSREKKESFPLTVTSAQKNPTAFYLCASRRHLQDTQYFGPGTRLTVL.

The genes are TRBV6-1 and TRBJ2-2; TRBD2 agrees at 11 bases. V lost 6 bases, J lost 1 base, and 1 base stayed unmatched. CDR1 is MNHNS and CDR2 is SASEGT in the germline V gene. The CDR3 is 15 residues long. This CDR3 is CASRGLAVNTGELFF. CDR3 sequence (DNA): TGTGCCAGCAGGGGACTAGCGGTGAACACCGGGGAGCTGTTTTTT.

V and J are TRBV6-5 and TRBJ2-1; TRBD2 matches 10 bases. The CDR3 contains 14 residues. The V gene end was trimmed by 9 bases and the J gene end by 7 bases; junction bases not matched to a gene: 9. CDR1 and CDR2 from the germline V gene are MNHEY and SVGAGI. This CDR3 is CASTRAGGQNEQFF. Here the CDR3 DNA reads TGTGCCAGTACCCGAGCGGGAGGGCAAAATGAGCAGTTCTTC.

This clone was recorded once. The chain employs TRBV4-2 and TRBJ1-2, with 9 bases aligning to TRBD1. V lost 4 bases, J lost 5 bases, and 5 bases stayed unmatched. CDR1 and CDR2 (germline): LGHNA, YNFKEQ. This CDR3 comprises 14 residues. CDR3 in DNA: TGTGCCAGCAGCCCGGACAGGGGATGGTATGGCTACACCTTC. Protein sequence: CASSPDRGWYGYTF.

The chain combines TRBV18 with TRBJ2-7; D unresolved. The germline CDR1 and CDR2 sequences are KGHSH and LQKENI. This CDR3 region has 14 residues. V was cut by 3 bases and J by 3 bases, with 12 bases left in between. CDR3: CASSPNVVNYEQYF. In nucleotides, the CDR3 is TGTGCCAGCTCACCCAATGTCGTCAACTACGAGCAGTACTTC.

Here the CDR3 DNA reads TGTGCCAGCAGCTTAATGCGTACCAGCACAGATACGCAGTATTTT. Residues: CASSLMRTSTDTQYF. The chain has TRBV11-2 and TRBJ2-3; the D is unclear. Germline V gives CDR1 SGHAT, CDR2 FQNNGV. The CDR3 length is 15 residues. V was clipped by 2 bases and J by 0 bases, with 9 bases between them. Full variable domain (rest looked up from reference TRBV11-2 and TRBJ2-3): EAGVAQSPRYKIIEKRQSVAFWCNPISGHATLYWYQQILGQGPKLLIQFQNNGVVDDSQLPKDRFSAERLKGVDSTLKIQPAKLEDSAVYLCASSLMRTSTDTQYFGPGTRLTVL.

The rearrangement links TRBV5-4 to TRBJ2-1, with D possibly being TRBD2 (6 bases). Germline CDR1 SGHNT, CDR2 YYREEE (reference sequence). V gave up 4 bases and J gave up 0 bases, with 14 bases separating them. The CDR3 is made up of 16 amino acids. CDR3 loop: CASSRPTSASYNEQFF. Written as DNA, the CDR3 is TGTGCCAGCAGCCGTCCGACTAGTGCCTCCTACAATGAGCAGTTCTTC.

The chain employs TRBV28 and TRBJ1-5; possibly TRBD1 for D (6 bases). V lost 7 bases and J lost 2, with 18 bases in between. Per germline, CDR1 MDHEN and CDR2 SYDVKM. The CDR3 covers 16 residues. DNA of the CDR3: TGTGCCAGCACATGGACAGAGATGACAGGCAATCAGCCCCAGCATTTT. This gives the protein CASTWTEMTGNQPQHF.

Comment on this clone: This sequence may be a read error, since a much larger clone differs from it by one base. The same CDR3 arises from other DNA sequences in this sample as well. The genes are TRBV2 and TRBJ2-6; no reliable D call. Trimming shortened V by 5 bases and J by 1 base, and 6 bases separated the two germline ends. Germline V gene lookup returns CDR1 SNHLY and CDR2 FYNNEI. The CDR3 is 14 amino acids. The CDR3 is CASSTSSGANVLTF. The CDR3 coding sequence is TGTGCCAGCAGTACGAGTTCTGGGGCCAACGTCCTGACTTTC.

The chain recombines TRBV2 with TRBJ2-3; D unresolved. The CDR3 runs to 13 residues. Germline values: CDR1 SNHLY, CDR2 FYNNEI. Trimming removed 6 bases from V and 4 bases from J, with 11 bases in between. In nucleotides, the CDR3 is TGTGCCAGCAGGAATAGTCTGTCAGATACGCAGTATTTT. Its protein is CASRNSLSDTQYF.

The chain combines TRBV28 with TRBJ1-1; D unclear. Germline loops: CDR1 MDHEN, CDR2 SYDVKM. Between the trimmed V and J ends, which lost 4 bases and 1 base, there was a span of 4 bases. The CDR3 has 12 residues. The CDR3 loop is CASSYANTEAFF. As DNA, the CDR3 is TGTGCCAGCAGTTACGCGAACACTGAAGCTTTCTTT.

This sequence joins TRBV21-1 and TRBJ2-7; TRBD1 reflects the table's D call only, with no check against the DNA. TRBV21-1 is designated a pseudogene. The CDR3 totals 12 residues. CDR3 sequence reads: CANYRRGLKQYF. The CDR3 DNA follows: TGTGCCAATTACCGCAGGGGGCTGAAGCAGTACTTC.

The V call is TRBV4-2, the J call TRBJ2-5; TRBD2 aligns across 13 bases. Germline-derived CDR1 and CDR2 are LGHNA and YNFKEQ. The CDR3 length is 16 residues. The ends lost 1 base at V and 4 bases at J; junction bases unmatched: 3. The CDR3 DNA reads TGTGCCAGCAGCCAAGGGACTAGCGGGAGATCAGAGACCCAGTACTTC. As protein: CASSQGTSGRSETQYF.

V and J are TRBV28 and TRBJ1-5; no reliable D call. V was pared by 5 bases and J by 7 bases, with 12 bases between. CDR3 length: 13 amino acids. Germline V gene sequence: CDR1 MDHEN, CDR2 SYDVKM. CDR3 nucleotide sequence: TGTGCCAGCAGTCGAGAAGTGCAACAGCCCCAGCATTTT. It encodes CASSREVQQPQHF.

Of note for this clone: An end of the junction does not agree with germline; a read error may underlie this. The rearrangement uses TRBV7-2 and TRBJ2-7, with TRBD2 matching over 10 bases. This CDR3 spans 13 amino acids. The germline CDR1 and CDR2 sequences are SGHTA and FQGNSA. The CDR3 loop is CASGLAGGVEQYF. Here the CDR3 DNA reads TGTGCCAGCGGCTTAGCGGGAGGTGTCGAGCAGTACTTC.

V and J are TRBV18 and TRBJ2-5; TRBD1 aligns across 11 bases. Per the germline V gene, CDR1 is KGHSH and CDR2 is LQKENI. The CDR3 has 14 residues. J gave up 5 bases and V 6 bases, and 5 bases lay outside the gene matches. The CDR3 region is CASSRTGGRETQYF. The CDR3 DNA reads TGTGCCAGCTCGCGGACAGGGGGCCGGGAGACCCAGTACTTC. The full variable domain, in which reference TRBV18 and TRBJ2-5 provide the parts outside the CDR3, is NAGVMQNPRHLVRRRGQEARLRCSPMKGHSHVYWYRQLPEEGLKFMVYLQKENIIDESGMPKERFSAEFPKEGPSILRIQQVVRGDSAAYFCASSRTGGRETQYFGPGTRLLVL.

This chain joins TRBV28 and TRBJ2-7; TRBD1 agrees at 8 bases. V was clipped by 4 bases and J by 1 base; unmatched bases: 6. From germline, CDR1 is MDHEN and CDR2 SYDVKM. CDR3 length equals 15 residues. The CDR3 sequence: CASSSRTGRSYEQYF. The CDR3 bases are TGTGCCAGCAGTTCTAGGACAGGGAGGTCCTACGAGCAGTACTTC.

CDR3 DNA: TGCACCAGCAGCCAAGTGAGGACAGGGACCAATTCACCCCTCCACTTT. Translating it yields CTSSQVRTGTNSPLHF. V is TRBV1 and J is TRBJ1-6; the DNA was not used to check the table's D call, TRBD1. TRBV1 is noted as a pseudogene. CDR3 size: 16 residues.

This sequence joins TRBV27 and TRBJ2-3; no reliable D call. V was trimmed by 0 bases and J by 4 bases, leaving 17 bases between them. Germline values: CDR1 MNHEY, CDR2 SMNVEV (reference sequence). The CDR3 has 17 residues. The CDR3 region has the DNA TGTGCCAGCAGTTTATCCCCACGGGCGCAGGCCGCAGATACGCAGTATTTT. This sequence encodes CASSLSPRAQAADTQYF.

The chain recombines TRBV2 with TRBJ1-4, with D unclear. Germline lookup yields CDR1 SNHLY and CDR2 FYNNEI. V lost 5 bases and J 3 bases, leaving 13 bases between the germline ends. CDR3 length: 15 amino acids. The chain's CDR3 is CASSISGVANEKLFF. The CDR3 DNA is TGTGCCAGCAGTATCTCCGGGGTTGCTAATGAAAAACTGTTTTTT.

V usage is TRBV30 and J usage is TRBJ1-1; maybe TRBD1 (5 bases). Germline assignment: CDR1 GTSNPN and CDR2 SVGIG (reference sequence). The CDR3 length is 11 residues. The V and J ends lost 3 bases and 4 bases respectively, with 6 bases between them. CDR3 DNA sequence: TGTGCCTGGAGGAGGGGCACTGAAGCTTTCTTT. Its translation is CAWRRGTEAFF.